These T cell receptor beta chains were read from a single sample in a study of blood T cell repertoires in COVID-19. Sequencing was performed with immunoSEQ multiplex PCR; in TCRdb, only in-frame clones are kept and a portion is missing. The sample has about 100,000 clones; around 92% are singletons. Sequencing was carried out using peripheral blood. These receptors were taken from a man aged 50 or older with active COVID-19. The CDR3 runs from the conserved cysteine through the conserved F or W. A D gene is named only where the DNA matches it firmly. Rows give clone size only sometimes, using once, few, many, or a class for an expanded clone.

J gene	V gene	D gene	clone size	CDR3 DNA	CDR3 protein
TRBJ1-5	TRBV12-3/TRBV12-4	-	once	TGTGCCAGCTGCCTAGGAGGCAATCAGCCCCAGCATTTT	CASCLGGNQPQHF
TRBJ1-2	TRBV5-1	TRBD1	once	TGCGCCAGCAAACCCGGGACAGATAACTATGGCTACACCTTC	CASKPGTDNYGYTF
TRBJ2-5	TRBV19	-	-	TGTGCCAGTAGTATAACGTGGAGGAGGGGAGAGACCCAGTACTTC	CASSITWRRGETQYF
TRBJ2-7	TRBV27	TRBD1	once	TGTGCCAGCAGTTTATCGGGCGTCAGGGGGTTCTACGAGCAGTACTTC	CASSLSGVRGFYEQYF
TRBJ2-1	TRBV28	-	-	TGTGCCAGCAGTGCCCAGACAGTAGTAAAGTACAATGAGCAGTTCTTC	CASSAQTVVKYNEQFF
TRBJ1-6	TRBV6-5	-	once	TGTGCCAGCAGTTACGGTAGGGGCGCAAGTAATTCACCCCTCCACTTT	CASSYGRGASNSPLHF
TRBJ1-1	TRBV20-1	-	-	TGCAGTGCTAGTCCTCGACAGCGCGCTGAAGCTTTCTTT	CSASPRQRAEAFF
TRBJ2-3	TRBV7-3	TRBD2	-	TGTGCCAGCAGCTTGCTAGCGGGAGCCGTAGATACGCAGTATTTT	CASSLLAGAVDTQYF
TRBJ1-1	TRBV9	-	-	TGTGCCAGCAGCGTAGGGGCACCTAGACAGTTTAACACTGAAGCTTTCTTT	CASSVGAPRQFNTEAFF
TRBJ1-1	TRBV13	TRBD1	-	TGTGCCAGCAGCTCCCCTACTACAGGGGGTCCCACTGAAGCTTTCTTT	CASSSPTTGGPTEAFF
TRBJ2-1	TRBV24-1	-	-	TGTGCCACCAGTGACCCTCCTTTTGAGCAGTTCTTC	CATSDPPFEQFF
TRBJ1-1	TRBV5-1	TRBD1	-	TGCGCCAGCAGCTTGACAGGGGGCATCACTGAAGCTTTCTTT	CASSLTGGITEAFF
TRBJ2-1	TRBV20-1	-	-	TGCAGTGCGGCCAGGGAAAATGAGCAGTTCTTC	CSAARENEQFF
TRBJ2-7	TRBV7-7	-	-	TGTGCCAGCAGCCCCGGGATAAGCGACTCCTACGAGCAGTACTTC	CASSPGISDSYEQYF
TRBJ1-2	TRBV30	-	-	TGTGCCTGGAGCATTCAATCTAACTATGGCTACACCTTC	CAWSIQSNYGYTF
TRBJ2-6	TRBV19	TRBD1	-	TGTGCCAGTAGTATAAGAAGGGACAGGAGCTCTGGGGCCAACGTCCTGACTTTC	CASSIRRDRSSGANVLTF
TRBJ2-1	TRBV7-3	TRBD2	-	TGTGCCAGCAGCGAACTAGCGGGAGATATAGATGAGCAGTTCTTC	CASSELAGDIDEQFF
TRBJ2-5	TRBV6-5	-	-	TGTGCCAGCAGCCCCCTAGCGCGAGAGACCCAGTACTTC	CASSPLARETQYF
TRBJ2-1	TRBV19	TRBD2	-	TGTGCCAGTAGTTCGAGCGGGACGGTTCTTGAGCAGTTCTTC	CASSSSGTVLEQFF
TRBJ2-7	TRBV28	TRBD1	once	TGTGCCAGCAGGCGGACAGGCCCGTACGAGCAGTACTTC	CASRRTGPYEQYF
TRBJ2-7	TRBV28	-	-	TGTGCCAGCAGTATACACTCTAGCCGGCGAAGCTACGAGCAGTACTTC	CASSIHSSRRSYEQYF
TRBJ2-7	TRBV28	-	-	TGTGCCAGCAGTTTCGGAGCGGGCACCTACGAGCAGTACTTC	CASSFGAGTYEQYF
TRBJ2-7	TRBV11-1	TRBD2	-	TGTGCCAGCAGCACCGGGACTACGTACGAGCAGTACTTC	CASSTGTTYEQYF
TRBJ2-5	TRBV5-4	-	-	TGTGCCAGCAGCTTCGGGCAGGGCCGGCAAGAGACCCAGTACTTC	CASSFGQGRQETQYF
TRBJ2-3	TRBV7-8	TRBD2	-	TGTGCCAGCAGCTTAGGTCCTAGCGGGAGGTCGATAGATACGCAGTATTTT	CASSLGPSGRSIDTQYF
TRBJ1-5	TRBV30	TRBD1	-	TGTGCCTGGAGTCAGGGGCAGGGGGCGGGTCAGCCCCAGCATTTT	CAWSQGQGAGQPQHF
TRBJ2-1	TRBV7-8	TRBD2	-	TGTGCCAGCAGCCGCCCCCTAGCGGGAGGGCCCAATGAGCAGTTCTTC	CASSRPLAGGPNEQFF
TRBJ1-1	TRBV2	-	-	TGTGCCAGCAGTGAAATTAGGGGGGGCACTGAAGCTTTCTTT	CASSEIRGGTEAFF
TRBJ2-1	TRBV29-1	-	-	TGCAGCGTTGGAAAGGAGGGGACTTACAATGAGCAGTTCTTC	CSVGKEGTYNEQFF
TRBJ1-1	TRBV25-1	TRBD1	-	TGTGCCAGCAGTCGGTCGCAGGGGGAATCGTTCACTGAAGCTTTCTTT	CASSRSQGESFTEAFF
TRBJ1-1	TRBV21-1	-	few	TGTGCCAGCAGCAGCCACAGGCCCACTGAAGCTTTCTTT	CASSSHRPTEAFF
TRBJ2-5	TRBV23-1	-	-	TGCGCCAGCCGCTACGGGGGAGGGGGAGAGACCCAGTACTTC	CASRYGGGGETQYF